These T cell receptor beta chains were read from a single sample in a study of cytomegalovirus exposure and HLA in healthy donors. Clones were sequenced by immunoSEQ multiplex PCR, and TCRdb holds only the in-frame ones, with some missing. The sample holds 150,000 to 200,000 clones, roughly 74% seen once. The sample taken for sequencing was PBMCs. Receptor source: a man aged 18 to 29 in good health and CMV-seropositive. Each CDR3 is given with its conserved first and last residue. D genes are given only for firm matches. Size is omitted from some rows. Given values are once, few, many or a class for expanded clones.

V: TRBV4-1
size: -
J: TRBJ2-7
D: TRBD2
DNA: TGCGCCAGCAGCCAAGATTTAGCGGGCTATTACGAGCAGTACTTC
CDR3: CASSQDLAGYYEQYF

V: TRBV7-8
size: few
J: TRBJ2-5
D: -
DNA: TGTGCCAGCAGTCGGGGAGGGGGGCAGGGGTGCGCCCAGTACTTC
CDR3: CASSRGGGQGCAQYF

V: TRBV28
size: -
J: TRBJ1-2
D: -
DNA: TGTGCCAGCTCTCCCAGAAACTATGGCTACACCTTC
CDR3: CASSPRNYGYTF

V: TRBV30
size: -
J: TRBJ2-3
D: -
DNA: TGTGCCTGGAGTGTTCTCGGGGAAACGCAGTATTTT
CDR3: CAWSVLGETQYF

V: TRBV28
size: -
J: TRBJ2-2
D: TRBD1
DNA: TGTGCCAGCACCGGGACAGGGTTAACCGGGGAGCTGTTTTTT
CDR3: CASTGTGLTGELFF

V: TRBV28
size: -
J: TRBJ1-3
D: TRBD1
DNA: TGTGCCAGTCATGTTGGGGACAGAATCAAATCCTCTGGAAACACCATATATTTT
CDR3: CASHVGDRIKSSGNTIYF

V: TRBV11-3
size: -
J: TRBJ1-2
D: TRBD1
DNA: TGTGCCAGCAGTCCCGGGACAGAGGGCAATGGCTACACCTTC
CDR3: CASSPGTEGNGYTF

V: TRBV7-2
size: -
J: TRBJ2-1
D: -
DNA: TGTGCCAGCAGCTTAGGGAGAAAACCAGATGAGCAGTTCTTC
CDR3: CASSLGRKPDEQFF

V: TRBV27
size: -
J: TRBJ2-7
D: TRBD1
DNA: TGTGCCGGCAGGGCAAGGGACAGCCCAGTCTCCTACGAGCAGTACTTC
CDR3: CAGRARDSPVSYEQYF

V: TRBV5-1
size: -
J: TRBJ2-1
D: -
DNA: TGCGCCAGCAGCTTGACGGCGGGATGGGGTAATGAGCAGTTCTTC
CDR3: CASSLTAGWGNEQFF

V: TRBV18
size: -
J: TRBJ1-2
D: TRBD1
DNA: TGTGCCAGCTCACCCGGGACAGGGGGGGAGATTGGCTACACCTTC
CDR3: CASSPGTGGEIGYTF

V: TRBV6-5
size: -
J: TRBJ1-5
D: -
DNA: TGTGCCAGCGGGTCGGGTTATCAGCCCCAGCATTTT
CDR3: CASGSGYQPQHF

V: TRBV10-2
size: -
J: TRBJ2-7
D: -
DNA: TGCGCCAGCAGTGAGTCGTGGGGCCCCTACGAGCAGTACTTC
CDR3: CASSESWGPYEQYF

V: TRBV16
size: -
J: TRBJ2-5
D: TRBD2
DNA: TGTGCCAGCAGCCAATCATCGGGCGGGAGGGTGTCCCAGTACTTC
CDR3: CASSQSSGGRVSQYF

V: TRBV12-5
size: -
J: TRBJ2-1
D: TRBD2
DNA: TGTGCTAGTGGTTTGACTAGCGGGAGCCAAGGGAATGAGCAGTTCTTC
CDR3: CASGLTSGSQGNEQFF

V: TRBV6-5
size: few
J: TRBJ1-1
D: -
DNA: TGTGCCAGCAGGAGGAGGACCACTGAAGCTTTCTTT
CDR3: CASRRRTTEAFF

V: TRBV20-1
size: few
J: TRBJ2-7
D: -
DNA: TGCAGTGCCAAAACGCCAGGGGGGCTCTACTTC
CDR3: CSAKTPGGLYF

V: TRBV29-1
size: -
J: TRBJ2-7
D: -
DNA: TGCAGCGTTGAAGAGACAGGTACCTACGAGCAGTACTTC
CDR3: CSVEETGTYEQYF

V: TRBV2
size: -
J: TRBJ1-5
D: -
DNA: TGTGCCAGCAGTGGGCCCAGTTATAGCAATCAGCCCCAGCATTTT
CDR3: CASSGPSYSNQPQHF

V: TRBV19
size: few
J: TRBJ1-1
D: TRBD1
DNA: TGTGCCAGTAGGGACAGGGGGGACACTGAAGCTTTCTTT
CDR3: CASRDRGDTEAFF

V: TRBV6-6
size: -
J: TRBJ2-7
D: -
DNA: TGTGCCAGCAGTTACGGCATTGGACAACCTTTTGAGCAGTACTTC
CDR3: CASSYGIGQPFEQYF

V: TRBV28
size: -
J: TRBJ2-1
D: -
DNA: TGTGCCAGCATCCCCCGAGACTACAATGAGCAGTTCTTC
CDR3: CASIPRDYNEQFF

V: TRBV27
size: once
J: TRBJ2-7
D: TRBD1
DNA: TGTGCCAGCAGTTTAGTGTCAGGGGGCGACGAGCAGTACTTC
CDR3: CASSLVSGGDEQYF

V: TRBV18
size: -
J: TRBJ2-3
D: -
DNA: TGTGCCAGCTCACCACTCACGGGAGTACTCACAGATACGCAGTATTTT
CDR3: CASSPLTGVLTDTQYF

V: TRBV29-1
size: -
J: TRBJ1-2
D: TRBD1
DNA: TGCAGCGCCTGGGACAGGGACCTCAGCTTCAATGGCTACACCTTC
CDR3: CSAWDRDLSFNGYTF

V: TRBV19
size: -
J: TRBJ2-1
D: TRBD2
DNA: TGTGCCGTTGAAGGGACTAGCGGGACTGAGCAGTTCTTC
CDR3: CAVEGTSGTEQFF

V: TRBV4-2
size: -
J: TRBJ2-3
D: TRBD1
DNA: TGTGCCAGCAGCCAAGGGACAGGAGAGTCAGATACGCAGTATTTT
CDR3: CASSQGTGESDTQYF

V: TRBV27
size: -
J: TRBJ2-2
D: -
DNA: TGTGCCAGCACGTCCAGCAGGGCTGGCACCGGGGAGCTGTTTTTT
CDR3: CASTSSRAGTGELFF

V: TRBV7-2
size: -
J: TRBJ2-3
D: TRBD2
DNA: TGTGCCAGCAGCTTAGCGGGACTAGACCGGGGCACAGATACGCAGTATTTT
CDR3: CASSLAGLDRGTDTQYF

V: TRBV5-4
size: -
J: TRBJ1-4
D: TRBD1
DNA: TGTGCCAGCAGCACGGGACAGGGGAGGCATGAAAAACTGTTTTTT
CDR3: CASSTGQGRHEKLFF

V: TRBV5-8
size: -
J: TRBJ1-4
D: -
DNA: TGTGCCAGCAGCTTGTCGCGTGAAAAACTGTTTTTT
CDR3: CASSLSREKLFF

V: TRBV4-2
size: -
J: TRBJ2-7
D: TRBD2
DNA: TGTGCCAGCAGCCAAGATCGCGGGAGTACCGCCTACGAGCAGTACTTC
CDR3: CASSQDRGSTAYEQYF

V: TRBV27
size: few
J: TRBJ2-5
D: TRBD1
DNA: TGTGCCAGCAGTTTTTTCGGACAGGGAAAAGAGACCCAGTACTTC
CDR3: CASSFFGQGKETQYF

V: TRBV11-2
size: -
J: TRBJ1-1
D: -
DNA: TGTGCCAGCAGCTCCCTATCGGGGAACACTGAAGCTTTCTTT
CDR3: CASSSLSGNTEAFF

V: TRBV29-1
size: -
J: TRBJ2-7
D: TRBD1
DNA: TGCAGCGTTGAAGTCTGGACAGGGGGCTTCAACGAGCAGTACTTC
CDR3: CSVEVWTGGFNEQYF

V: TRBV6-6
size: -
J: TRBJ2-5
D: TRBD2
DNA: TGTGCCAGCAGTTGGACTAGCGGGCTCGGAGAGACCCAGTACTTC
CDR3: CASSWTSGLGETQYF

V: TRBV2
size: once
J: TRBJ2-5
D: TRBD2
DNA: TGTGCCAGCAGTGGGGGGCTAGCGGGAGGGGGCTGGGAAGAGACCCAGTACTTC
CDR3: CASSGGLAGGGWEETQYF

V: TRBV5-1
size: -
J: TRBJ1-3
D: -
DNA: TGCGCCAGCAGCTTGAGCCACTTCTCTGGAAACACCATATATTTT
CDR3: CASSLSHFSGNTIYF

V: TRBV21-1
size: -
J: TRBJ1-5
D: -
DNA: TGTGCCAGCAGCGAACAGGACCTTCATCAGCCCCAGCATTTT
CDR3: CASSEQDLHQPQHF

V: TRBV9
size: -
J: TRBJ2-7
D: -
DNA: TGTGCCAGCAGCGTCGACAGTACCAGCCACGAGCAGTACTTC
CDR3: CASSVDSTSHEQYF

V: TRBV29-1
size: -
J: TRBJ2-7
D: TRBD1
DNA: TGCAGCCCTCTCGGAGAGGGGGCCGGCGAGCAGTACTTC
CDR3: CSPLGEGAGEQYF

V: TRBV7-3
size: once
J: TRBJ2-1
D: TRBD1
DNA: TGTGCCAGCAGCCGACAGGGAAACAATGAGCAGTTCTTC
CDR3: CASSRQGNNEQFF

V: TRBV5-1
size: -
J: TRBJ2-7
D: -
DNA: TGCGCCAGCACCAGGGAGGAGGGGTTCTACGAGCAGTACTTC
CDR3: CASTREEGFYEQYF

V: TRBV5-6
size: -
J: TRBJ1-3
D: TRBD1
DNA: TGTGCCAGCAGCTCACAGGGGACCGCGGGAGGAAACACCATATATTTT
CDR3: CASSSQGTAGGNTIYF

V: TRBV5-5
size: -
J: TRBJ2-7
D: -
DNA: TGTGCCAGCAGCCCCAGGGACAATCGGCACGAGCAGTACTTC
CDR3: CASSPRDNRHEQYF

V: TRBV5-5
size: -
J: TRBJ2-1
D: -
DNA: TGTGCCAGCAGCTTGCTTGCTGAGGTCAATGAGCAGTTCTTC
CDR3: CASSLLAEVNEQFF

V: TRBV2
size: -
J: TRBJ1-2
D: -
DNA: TGTGCCAGCAGTGATCCCAGGGGCTATGGCTACACCTTC
CDR3: CASSDPRGYGYTF

V: TRBV7-9
size: -
J: TRBJ1-1
D: -
DNA: TGTGCCAGCAGCCTCAAAGGGGGGGGCACGACTGAAGCTTTCTTT
CDR3: CASSLKGGGTTEAFF

V: TRBV27
size: once
J: TRBJ2-6
D: -
DNA: TGTGCCAGCAGTCCCTACTCTGGGGCCAACGTCCTGACTTTC
CDR3: CASSPYSGANVLTF

V: TRBV7-3
size: -
J: TRBJ2-1
D: TRBD2
DNA: TGTGCCAGCAGCCCCCTAGCGGGAGGCGCCGAGCAGTTCTTC
CDR3: CASSPLAGGAEQFF

V: TRBV5-5
size: -
J: TRBJ1-1
D: TRBD1
DNA: TGTGCCAGCAGCTTGTGGGCAGGGGGCGCGGCGAACACTGAAGCTTTCTTT
CDR3: CASSLWAGGAANTEAFF

V: TRBV15
size: few
J: TRBJ1-6
D: TRBD1
DNA: TGTGCCACCGAACTGTCGGGACAGGGAGCGTATGCACCCCTCCACTTT
CDR3: CATELSGQGAYAPLHF

V: TRBV30
size: once
J: TRBJ2-7
D: TRBD2
DNA: TGTGCCTGGAGAGGGACTAGCGGGGCAATCTCCTACGAGCAGTACTTC
CDR3: CAWRGTSGAISYEQYF

V: TRBV19
size: -
J: TRBJ2-3
D: TRBD2
DNA: TGTGCCAGTAGTACACGGACTAGCGGGAGGGCCGCGGGCACAGATACGCAGTATTTT
CDR3: CASSTRTSGRAAGTDTQYF